This TCR beta chain was sequenced for a study of tumor-infiltrating lymphocytes in oesophageal squamous cell carcinoma. TCRdb re-called the PCR reads through MiXCR, storing one row per CDR3 protein. This sample has approximately 13,000 distinct CDR3 sequences; about three fifths occur once, and the top ten carry 32%. Between the trimmed V and J ends, which lost 3 bases and 7 bases, there was a span of 17 bases. Per the germline V gene, CDR1 is SGHRS and CDR2 is YFSETQ. This CDR3 region has 14 residues. This clonotype has a count of ten or more. Being one base from a much bigger clone, this may be a read error.

The sequence derives from a female donor with esophageal squamous cell carcinoma. J is TRBJ2-7 and V is TRBV5-1, with D hard to call. The sample was esophageal tumor tissue. The CDR3 DNA follows: TGCGCCAGCAGCTCACAGTCCAAGTCCAATGAGCAGTACTTC. The encoded protein is CASSSQSKSNEQYF.